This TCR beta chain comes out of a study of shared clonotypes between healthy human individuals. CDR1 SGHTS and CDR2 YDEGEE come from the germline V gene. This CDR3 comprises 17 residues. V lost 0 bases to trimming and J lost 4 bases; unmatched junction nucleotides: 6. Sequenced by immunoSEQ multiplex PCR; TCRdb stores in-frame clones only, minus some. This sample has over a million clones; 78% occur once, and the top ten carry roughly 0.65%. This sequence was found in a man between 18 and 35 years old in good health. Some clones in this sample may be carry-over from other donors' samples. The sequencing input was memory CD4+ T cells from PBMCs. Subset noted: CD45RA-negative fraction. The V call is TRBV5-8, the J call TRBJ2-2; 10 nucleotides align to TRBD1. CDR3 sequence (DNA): TGTGCCAGCAGCTTGGGAGGGACAGGGGCGATCACCGGGGAGCTGTTTTTT. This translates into CASSLGGTGAITGELFF.